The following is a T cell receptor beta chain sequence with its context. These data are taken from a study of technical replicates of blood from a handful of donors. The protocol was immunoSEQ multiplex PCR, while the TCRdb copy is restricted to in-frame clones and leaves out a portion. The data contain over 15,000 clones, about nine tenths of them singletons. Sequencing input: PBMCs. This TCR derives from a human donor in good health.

The CDR3 region is CAGRAGWSETQYF. The CDR3 DNA is TGTGCCGGTAGAGCGGGTTGGAGCGAGACCCAGTACTTC. The chain links TRBV7-2 to TRBJ2-5, with TRBD2 as a possible D gene (6 bases). This CDR3 has 13 residues. Trimming stripped 11 bases from V and 5 bases from J, with 18 bases between. The germline V gene has CDR1 SGHTA and CDR2 FQGNSA.